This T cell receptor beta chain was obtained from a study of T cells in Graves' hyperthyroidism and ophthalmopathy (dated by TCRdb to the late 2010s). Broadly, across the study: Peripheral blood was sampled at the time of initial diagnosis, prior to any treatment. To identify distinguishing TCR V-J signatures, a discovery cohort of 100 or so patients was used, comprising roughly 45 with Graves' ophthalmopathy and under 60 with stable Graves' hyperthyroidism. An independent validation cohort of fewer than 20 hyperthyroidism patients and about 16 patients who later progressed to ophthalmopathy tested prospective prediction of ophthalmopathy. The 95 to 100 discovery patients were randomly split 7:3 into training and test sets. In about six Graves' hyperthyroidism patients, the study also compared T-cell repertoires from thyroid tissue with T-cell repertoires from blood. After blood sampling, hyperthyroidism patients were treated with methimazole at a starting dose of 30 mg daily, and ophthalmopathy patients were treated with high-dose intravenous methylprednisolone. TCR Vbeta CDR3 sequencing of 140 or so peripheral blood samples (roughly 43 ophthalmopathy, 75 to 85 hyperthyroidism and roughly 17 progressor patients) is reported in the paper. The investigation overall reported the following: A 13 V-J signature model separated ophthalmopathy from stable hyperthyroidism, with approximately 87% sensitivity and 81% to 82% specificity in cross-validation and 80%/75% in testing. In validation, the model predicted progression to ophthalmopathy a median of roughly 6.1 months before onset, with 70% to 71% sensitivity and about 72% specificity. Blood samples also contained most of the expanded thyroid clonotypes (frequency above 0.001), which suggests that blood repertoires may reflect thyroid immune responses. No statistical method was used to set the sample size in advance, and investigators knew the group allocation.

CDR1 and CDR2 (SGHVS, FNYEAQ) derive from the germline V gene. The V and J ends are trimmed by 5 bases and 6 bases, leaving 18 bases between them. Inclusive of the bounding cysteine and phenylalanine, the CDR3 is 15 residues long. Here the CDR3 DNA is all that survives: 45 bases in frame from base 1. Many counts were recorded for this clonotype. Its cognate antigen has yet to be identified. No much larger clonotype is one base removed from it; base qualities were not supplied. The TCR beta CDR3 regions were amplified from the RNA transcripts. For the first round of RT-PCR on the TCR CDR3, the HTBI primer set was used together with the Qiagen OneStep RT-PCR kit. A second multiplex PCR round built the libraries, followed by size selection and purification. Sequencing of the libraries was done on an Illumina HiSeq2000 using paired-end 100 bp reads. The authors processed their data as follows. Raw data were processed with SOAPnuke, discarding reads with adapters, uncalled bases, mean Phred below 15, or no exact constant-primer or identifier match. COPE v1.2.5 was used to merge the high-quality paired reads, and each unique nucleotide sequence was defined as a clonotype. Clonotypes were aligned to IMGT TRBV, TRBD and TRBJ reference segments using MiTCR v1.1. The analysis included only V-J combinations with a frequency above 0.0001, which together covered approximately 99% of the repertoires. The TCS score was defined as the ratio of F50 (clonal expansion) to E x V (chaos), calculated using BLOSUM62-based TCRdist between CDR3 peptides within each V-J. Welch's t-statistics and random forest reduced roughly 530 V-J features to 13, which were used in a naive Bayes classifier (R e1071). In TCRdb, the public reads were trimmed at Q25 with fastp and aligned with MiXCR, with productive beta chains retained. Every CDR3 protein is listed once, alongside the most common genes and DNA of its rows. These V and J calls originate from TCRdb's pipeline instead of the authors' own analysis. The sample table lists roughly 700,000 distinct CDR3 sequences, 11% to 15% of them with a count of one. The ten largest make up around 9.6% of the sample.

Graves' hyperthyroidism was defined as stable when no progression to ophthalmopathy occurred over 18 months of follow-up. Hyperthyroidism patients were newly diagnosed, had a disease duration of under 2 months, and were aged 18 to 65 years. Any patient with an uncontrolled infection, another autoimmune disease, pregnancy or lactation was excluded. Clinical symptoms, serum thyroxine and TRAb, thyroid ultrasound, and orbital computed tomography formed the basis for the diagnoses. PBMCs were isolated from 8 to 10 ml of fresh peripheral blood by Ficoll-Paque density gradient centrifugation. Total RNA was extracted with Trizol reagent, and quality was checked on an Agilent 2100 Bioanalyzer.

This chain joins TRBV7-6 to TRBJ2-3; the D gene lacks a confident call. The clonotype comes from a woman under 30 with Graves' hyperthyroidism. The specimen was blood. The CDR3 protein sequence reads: CASSPLRETRDTQYF. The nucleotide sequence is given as TGTGCCAGCAGCCCACTCCGTGAGACCCGGGATACGCAGTATTTT.